A single sample is the source of the 25 T cell receptor beta chains below, sequenced in a study of blood T cell repertoires in COVID-19. Only in-frame clones appear in the TCRdb table, and some are missing; sequencing was by immunoSEQ multiplex PCR. The profile shows about 200,000 clones, about 82% of them singletons. The specimen was peripheral blood. The source is a man aged 60 to 75 with COVID-19, enrolled during active disease.

The chain is built from TRBV19 and TRBJ2-1, with 8 bases lining up with TRBD2. The trim removed 4 bases at V and 7 bases at J, leaving 0 bases unmatched. The CDR3 is made up of 12 amino acids. Germline-derived CDR1 and CDR2 are LNHDA and SQIVND (reference sequence). CDR3 region: CASSKRGNEQFF. As DNA, the CDR3 is TGTGCCAGTAGTAAGCGGGGGAATGAGCAGTTCTTC.

V is TRBV7-9 and J is TRBJ1-2, with D unresolved. Germline-derived CDR1 and CDR2 are SEHNR and FQNEAQ (reference sequence). There are 14 residues in the CDR3. Deletions cut 4 bases from V and 8 bases from J, with 17 bases between. Here the CDR3 reads CASSSTGELGGYTF. CDR3 bases: TGTGCCAGCAGCTCCACGGGAGAGCTTGGGGGCTACACCTTC.

This rearrangement joins TRBV24-1 to TRBJ1-1; no definite D call. The germline gives CDR1 KGHDR, CDR2 SFDVKD. There are 15 residues in the CDR3. Trimming shortened V by 3 bases and J by 6 bases, and 16 bases separated the two germline ends. CDR3 sequence: CATSDRPAPRSEAFF. The CDR3, as DNA: TGTGCCACCAGTGATCGCCCCGCACCTAGGTCTGAAGCTTTCTTT.

The rearrangement uses TRBV7-9 and TRBJ1-1, with D tentatively TRBD1 (5 bases). Germline V gene lookup returns CDR1 SEHNR and CDR2 FQNEAQ (reference sequence). Trimming took 3 bases from V and 0 from J, leaving 14 bases between them. This CDR3 is 16 amino acids long. CDR3 amino acids: CASSFWEGSLNTEAFF. CDR3 coding DNA: TGTGCCAGCAGCTTCTGGGAGGGGTCTTTGAACACTGAAGCTTTCTTT.

CDR3 sequence reads: CASSYSRTPYGYTF. Written as DNA, the CDR3 is TGTGCCAGCAGTTACAGTCGGACACCGTATGGCTACACCTTC. This chain uses TRBV6-6 with TRBJ1-2; D perhaps matches TRBD1 (5 bases). Germline V gives CDR1 MNHNY, CDR2 SVGAGI (reference sequence). The CDR3 consists of 14 residues. V lost 2 bases and J lost 5, with 12 bases in between.

The chain employs TRBV11-2 and TRBJ2-7, with D perhaps matching TRBD1 (5 bases). Trimming removed 0 bases from V and 6 bases from J, with 15 bases in between. The CDR3 is 15 residues long. Germline V CDR1 and CDR2: SGHAT, FQNNGV. The CDR3 protein is CASSLEGVYRGEQYF. The CDR3 DNA reads TGTGCCAGCAGCTTAGAAGGGGTGTATAGAGGCGAGCAGTACTTC.

The chain links TRBV11-2 to TRBJ1-4; D ambiguous. This CDR3 is built from 15 residues. V was trimmed by 0 bases and J by 8 bases, leaving 13 bases between them. From germline, CDR1 is SGHAT and CDR2 FQNNGV. DNA of the CDR3: TGTGCCAGCAGCTTAGATTGGTGGCGGAGCGAAAAACTGTTTTTT. Amino acid sequence: CASSLDWWRSEKLFF.

V and J are TRBV7-7 and TRBJ1-1; D is possibly TRBD1 (5 bases). The CDR3 extends over 12 amino acids. Trimming took off 5 bases at V and 7 bases at J, with 11 bases between the two ends. CDR1 and CDR2 from the germline V gene are SSHAT and FNYEAQ (reference sequence). This CDR3 reads CASSPYQGEAFF. CDR3 nucleotide sequence: TGTGCCAGCAGCCCATATCAGGGTGAAGCTTTCTTT.

About this clone itself: This specimen includes other DNA sequences encoding the same CDR3. The genes are TRBV6-1 and TRBJ1-1; TRBD1 might be the D (6 bases). The germline V and J ends were trimmed by 1 base and 8 bases, with 8 bases remaining between them. The germline gives CDR1 MNHNS, CDR2 SASEGT. The CDR3 consists of 12 residues. CDR3 in amino acids: CASSEGGTEAFF. CDR3 coding DNA: TGTGCCAGCAGTGAAGGGGGGACAGAAGCTTTCTTT.

The rearrangement links TRBV28 to TRBJ1-5; TRBD1 aligns across 9 bases. V was clipped by 2 bases and J by 6 bases; unmatched bases: 5. This CDR3 contains 15 residues. From germline, CDR1 is MDHEN and CDR2 SYDVKM. Written as DNA, the CDR3 is TGTGCCAGCAGTTTACAAAACAGGGGGCTTCAGCCCCAGCATTTT. Amino acids: CASSLQNRGLQPQHF.

This CDR3 is CASSFSGDTKNTIYF. The CDR3 DNA reads TGCGCCAGCAGCTTCTCAGGGGATACGAAGAACACCATATATTTT. The chain couples TRBV5-1 to TRBJ1-3; D possibly corresponds to TRBD1 (6 bases). Trimming took 2 bases from V and 7 from J, leaving 16 bases between them. CDR1 and CDR2 (germline): SGHRS, YFSETQ. This CDR3 spans 15 amino acids.

The chain recombines TRBV7-8 with TRBJ2-2, with D possibly being TRBD1 (5 bases). Trimming removed 6 bases from V and 2 bases from J, with 10 bases in between. The CDR3 is made up of 14 amino acids. Germline-derived CDR1 and CDR2 are SGHVS and FQNEAQ. The CDR3 DNA sequence: TGTGCCAGCAGTAGGACACTCAACACCGGGGAGCTGTTTTTT. It translates to CASSRTLNTGELFF.

This clone was seen just once. The rearrangement links TRBV10-3 to TRBJ1-2, with D possibly TRBD1 on 5 matching bases. Trimming took off 2 bases at V and 4 bases at J, with 17 bases between the two ends. This CDR3 has 16 residues. Germline V gene sequence: CDR1 ENHRY, CDR2 SYGVKD. DNA for the CDR3: TGTGCCATCAGTGAGGGGGCGGGGCACTTAGGCTATGGCTACACCTTC. Translation gives CAISEGAGHLGYGYTF.

The chain recombines TRBV10-3 with TRBJ1-2; TRBD1 matches 10 bases. V was clipped by 0 bases and J by 9 bases; unmatched bases: 7. The V gene's germline CDR1 is ENHRY and CDR2 SYGVKD. The CDR3 covers 15 residues. As DNA, the CDR3 is TGTGCCATCAGTGAGTCCCCTGACAGGGGGCAGCGCTACACCTTC. It is translated as CAISESPDRGQRYTF.

About this clone itself: Different DNA sequences within this sample yield the same CDR3. The chain combines TRBV3-1 (or the pseudogene TRBV3-2) with TRBJ1-1, with D unresolved. The CDR3 totals 14 residues. Trimming took 1 base from V and 0 from J, leaving 6 bases between them. Germline V gene data show CDR1 as LGHDT and CDR2 as YNNKEL (reference sequence). CDR3 protein: CASSQVQVNTEAFF. DNA of the CDR3: TGTGCCAGCAGCCAAGTTCAGGTGAACACTGAAGCTTTCTTT.

The rearrangement uses TRBV4-2 and TRBJ1-4; maybe TRBD1 (5 bases). The CDR3 contains 15 residues. Trimming took 0 bases from V and 8 from J, leaving 13 bases between them. CDR1 LGHNA and CDR2 YNFKEQ come from the germline V gene. The CDR3 protein is CASSQDLRGLEKLFF. CDR3 sequence (DNA): TGTGCCAGCAGCCAAGATTTACGGGGGTTGGAAAAACTGTTTTTT.

The rearrangement joins TRBV10-3 to TRBJ1-6; D uncertain. Trimming removed 3 bases from V and 8 bases from J, with 5 bases in between. The CDR3 has 12 residues. CDR1 and CDR2 from the germline V gene are ENHRY and SYGVKD. The CDR3 here is CAISELDSPLHF. CDR3 in DNA: TGTGCCATCAGTGAATTAGATTCACCCCTCCACTTT.

The V gene is TRBV7-9, the J gene TRBJ1-1, with TRBD1 as a possible D gene (6 bases). CDR3 size: 14 residues. Germline V gene lookup returns CDR1 SEHNR and CDR2 FQNEAQ (reference sequence). With 4 bases removed from V and 2 bases from J, the gap between germline ends came to 11 bases. CDR3 sequence (DNA): TGTGCCAGCAGCTGGGACAACATAAACACTGAAGCTTTCTTT. Translating gives CASSWDNINTEAFF.

The V gene is TRBV7-8, the J gene TRBJ1-5; 11 positions agree with TRBD1. J was trimmed by 1 base and V by 3 bases; bases with no gene match: 2. There are 16 residues in the CDR3. Germline V gives CDR1 SGHVS, CDR2 FQNEAQ. This CDR3 reads CASSFGQGASNQPQHF. The CDR3, as DNA: TGTGCCAGCAGCTTTGGACAGGGGGCAAGCAATCAGCCCCAGCATTTT.

V usage is TRBV7-2 and J usage is TRBJ1-2, with D unclear. This CDR3 comprises 11 residues. V lost 5 bases, J lost 8 bases, and 9 bases lay in between. Germline V CDR1 and CDR2: SGHTA, FQGNSA. The CDR3: CASSQEVGYTF. The CDR3, as DNA: TGTGCCAGCAGCCAGGAAGTGGGCTACACCTTC.

The rearrangement joins TRBV7-2 to TRBJ1-4, with D unclear. The germline V gene has CDR1 SGHTA and CDR2 FQGNSA. V was pared by 10 bases and J by 2 bases, with 11 bases between. The CDR3 is 13 residues long. The CDR3 reads CATGRSTNEKLFF. CDR3 DNA: TGTGCCACGGGGAGGAGCACTAATGAAAAACTGTTTTTT.

The rearrangement uses TRBV5-4 and TRBJ2-7; the match to TRBD2 covers 8 bases. The V and J ends lost 0 bases and 6 bases, in that order; junction bases with no gene match: 2. Germline CDR1 SGHNT, CDR2 YYREEE (reference sequence). The CDR3 runs to 13 residues. The CDR3 DNA reads as TGTGCCAGCAGCTTGGGGCTAGCGGGCGAGCAGTACTTC. Amino acid sequence: CASSLGLAGEQYF.

This clone has a single count. The J gene is TRBJ2-2, the V gene TRBV7-2, with D possibly being TRBD2 (5 bases). The CDR3 covers 13 residues. The germline V gene has CDR1 SGHTA and CDR2 FQGNSA. V was pared by 3 bases and J by 7 bases, with 9 bases between. CDR3 protein: CASSLVAGGELFF. DNA of the CDR3: TGTGCCAGCAGCTTGGTGGCGGGCGGGGAGCTGTTTTTT. The whole variable domain, filled in from reference TRBV7-2 and TRBJ2-2, reads GAGVSQSPSNKVTEKGKDVELRCDPISGHTALYWYRQSLGQGLEFLIYFQGNSAPDKSGLPSDRFSAERTGGSVSTLTIQRTQQEDSAVYLCASSLVAGGELFFGEGSRLTVL.

Notes on this clone: Distinct nucleotide sequences in the sample also encode this CDR3. The chain links TRBV5-6 to TRBJ2-1, with 7 bases identical to TRBD2. The CDR3 runs to 14 residues. The germline V gene encodes CDR1 SGHDT and CDR2 YYEEEE. V shed 4 bases, J shed 3 bases, and the junction held 4 bases outside the gene matches. In DNA form, the CDR3 reads TGTGCCAGCAGCCTGGGGGACTACTACAATGAGCAGTTCTTC. Translating gives CASSLGDYYNEQFF. The whole variable domain, remainder taken from reference TRBV5-6 and TRBJ2-1, is DAGVTQSPTHLIKTRGQQVTLRCSPKSGHDTVSWYQQALGQGPQFIFQYYEEEERQRGNFPDRFSGHQFPNYSSELNVNALLLGDSALYLCASSLGDYYNEQFFGPGTRLTVL.

This clone has more than one count but fewer than ten. The genes are TRBV5-1 and TRBJ1-6; possible D gene TRBD1, 5 bases. CDR1 and CDR2 (germline): SGHRS, YFSETQ. V was trimmed by 3 bases and J by 10 bases, leaving 14 bases between them. The CDR3 has 14 amino acids. The CDR3: CASSWQGRESPLHF. The DNA for the CDR3 is TGCGCCAGCAGCTGGCAGGGTAGAGAATCACCCCTCCACTTT.